Following are 27 T cell receptor beta chains from one sample sequenced in a study of T cells in Graves' hyperthyroidism and ophthalmopathy. There were TCR beta CDR3 regions amplified from RNA transcripts. The study used the HTBI primer set for a first-round RT-PCR of the TCR CDR3. TCRdb itself ran the multiplex PCR reads through MiXCR, one entry per CDR3 protein. The table has 250,000 to 300,000 distinct CDR3 sequences, roughly 14% seen once; the top ten hold about an eighth. Specimen: blood. The receptor source for this set is a woman in her forties with Graves' hyperthyroidism that later progressed to Graves' ophthalmopathy.

This clonotype came up many times. V is TRBV29-1 and J is TRBJ2-3, with 11 bases that match TRBD2. J lost 0 bases, V lost 4 bases, and 6 bases had no gene match. Germline CDR1 is SQVTM and CDR2 is ANQGSEA. The CDR3 consists of 16 residues. The CDR3 spells CSVGGGLADSTDTQYF. CDR3 DNA sequence: TGCAGCGTTGGAGGGGGACTAGCGGATAGCACAGATACGCAGTATTTT.

This chain joins TRBV7-2 and TRBJ2-1, with 16 bases lining up with TRBD2. The germline CDR1 and CDR2 sequences are SGHTA and FQGNSA. This CDR3 region has 16 residues. The V gene end was trimmed by 6 bases and the J gene end by 10 bases; junction bases not matched to a gene: 9. CDR3 residues: CASSFRGLAGGLEQFF. As DNA, the CDR3 is TGTGCCAGCAGTTTCAGGGGACTAGCGGGAGGGTTGGAGCAGTTCTTC.

As concerns this clonotype: One end of the junction fails to match germline, which may point to a read error. The gene calls are TRBV19 and TRBJ2-7; 14 bases are a match to TRBD2. The CDR3 consists of 15 residues. Looked up from germline, CDR1 is LNHDA and CDR2 is SQIVND (reference sequence). CDR3 sequence: CANSTGLAGGYEQYF. CDR3 nucleotide sequence: TGTGCCAATAGTACCGGACTAGCGGGAGGCTACGAGCAGTACTTC.

The sample holds many counts of this clonotype. The V and J genes are TRBV9 and TRBJ2-2; a weak D match, TRBD1 (6 bases). Per the germline V gene, CDR1 is SGDLS and CDR2 is YYNGEE. V was clipped by 2 bases and J by 0 bases, with 8 bases between them. The CDR3 has 15 amino acids. CDR3 residues: CASSVQGSNTGELFF. The CDR3, as DNA: TGTGCCAGCAGCGTGCAGGGGTCGAACACCGGGGAGCTGTTTTTT.

There are a few counts of this clonotype. The chain employs TRBV6-1 and TRBJ2-7; D not certain. Trimming shortened V by 5 bases and J by 0 bases, and 14 bases separated the two germline ends. There are 15 residues in the CDR3. Germline V gene data show CDR1 as MNHNS and CDR2 as SASEGT. CDR3 nucleotides: TGTGCCAGCAGTACCTGGACGGAAAGCTCCTACGAGCAGTACTTC. This codes for CASSTWTESSYEQYF.

This clonotype was recorded at least ten times. The rearrangement uses TRBV15 and TRBJ2-3; D remains unclear. V was cut by 2 bases and J by 2 bases, with 17 bases left in between. The CDR3 sequence is 17 residues long. CDR1 is LNHNV, CDR2 YYDKDF, per germline (reference sequence). The CDR3: CATSRFLSTPATDTQYF. CDR3 bases: TGTGCCACCAGCAGATTTTTATCGACACCCGCCACAGATACGCAGTATTTT.

Many counts were recorded for this clonotype. The rearrangement joins TRBV28 to TRBJ2-1; weak D call: TRBD2 (5 bases). Germline V CDR1 and CDR2: MDHEN, SYDVKM. V lost 6 bases and J 8 bases, leaving 14 bases between the germline ends. CDR3 size: 13 residues. The CDR3 loop is CASSPWTVYEQFF. CDR3 coding DNA: TGTGCCAGCAGCCCTTGGACTGTCTATGAGCAGTTCTTC.

The chain uses TRBV20-1 and TRBJ2-7; D may match TRBD1 or TRBD2 (5 bases each). The V and J ends lost 6 bases and 2 bases respectively, with 11 bases between them. Germline V lookup: CDR1 DFQATT, CDR2 SNEGSKA (reference sequence). The CDR3 is 12 amino acids. In DNA form, the CDR3 reads TGCAGTGCGCCCCGGGGCCCCTACGAGCAGTACTTC. This sequence encodes CSAPRGPYEQYF.

This clonotype was found a few times. The chain has TRBV9 and TRBJ2-5; D call uncertain. The CDR3 runs to 12 residues. Trimming removed 3 bases at V and 3 bases at J, with 6 bases between. Germline CDR1 reads SGDLS; CDR2 reads YYNGEE. CDR3 nucleotide sequence: TGTGCCAGCAGCGGAACAGAAGAGACCCAGTACTTC. Translated, it gives CASSGTEETQYF.

This clonotype was picked up many times. The genes are TRBV12-3 or TRBV12-4 and TRBJ2-1; the D is unclear. This CDR3 has 11 amino acids. V was cut by 2 bases and J by 7 bases, with 3 bases left in between. The CDR3 nucleotides are TGTGCCAGCAGTTTATTGAATGAGCAGTTCTTC. Translating gives CASSLLNEQFF.

This clonotype was seen ten or more times. The J gene is TRBJ2-7, the V gene TRBV10-3, with D uncertain. V was cut by 4 bases and J by 0 bases, with 13 bases left in between. In germline, CDR1 is ENHRY, CDR2 SYGVKD. The CDR3 has 15 residues. Written as DNA, the CDR3 is TGTGCCATCAGTGGCGGACCTTTGAGCTCCTACGAGCAGTACTTC. Amino acid sequence: CAISGGPLSSYEQYF.

This clonotype was found many times. J is TRBJ1-3 and V is TRBV20-1; the D gene is possibly TRBD1 (5 bases). Germline CDR1 and CDR2: DFQATT and SNEGSKA (reference sequence). There are 15 residues in the CDR3. V lost 1 base, J lost 3 bases, and 13 bases lay in between. The CDR3 reads CSARVRERFGNTIYF. CDR3 in DNA: TGCAGTGCTAGAGTCAGGGAGAGGTTTGGAAACACCATATATTTT.

This clonotype has more than one count but fewer than ten. The chain joins TRBV11-2 to TRBJ2-1; TRBD2 matches 13 bases. Germline CDR1 is SGHAT and CDR2 is FQNNGV. This CDR3 is built from 18 residues. V lost 1 base, J lost 8 bases, and 11 bases stayed unmatched. The CDR3 nucleotides read TGTGCCAGCAGCTTAGTAGGAACTAGCGGGAGGGCCGGCGATGAGCAGTTCTTC. This translates into CASSLVGTSGRAGDEQFF.

The chain has TRBV28 and TRBJ2-5; TRBD1 agrees at 7 bases. This CDR3 has 14 amino acids. Germline-derived CDR1 and CDR2 are MDHEN and SYDVKM. V lost 7 bases to trimming and J lost 0 bases; unmatched junction nucleotides: 5. CDR3 in DNA: TGTGCCAGCAAATCACAGGGGTACCAAGAGACCCAGTACTTC. Encoded protein: CASKSQGYQETQYF.

This clonotype has at least ten counts. This chain joins TRBV5-1 and TRBJ2-3; 8 bases fit TRBD2. Germline CDR1 and CDR2: SGHRS and YFSETQ. The junction had 6 bases not matched to a gene; V was cut back by 1 base and J by 5 bases. CDR3 length: 15 amino acids. The CDR3 spells CASSLLTSAKDTQYF. In DNA form, the CDR3 reads TGCGCCAGCAGCTTGTTGACTAGCGCTAAAGATACGCAGTATTTT.

The V and J genes are TRBV28 and TRBJ2-5; no clear D. Germline V CDR1 and CDR2: MDHEN, SYDVKM. The CDR3 consists of 13 residues. The V gene lost 6 bases and the J gene lost 1 base, with 9 bases spanning the gap. The CDR3 nucleotides are TGTGCCAGCAGCCCCCGGCCCCAAGAGACCCAGTACTTC. It specifies CASSPRPQETQYF.

The chain has TRBV7-6 and TRBJ2-1; D ambiguous. Trimming removed 5 bases at V and 1 base at J, with 12 bases between. CDR3 size: 15 residues. The germline gives CDR1 SGHVS, CDR2 FNYEAQ. Here the CDR3 reads CASSLWAESYNEQFF. In DNA, the CDR3 is TGTGCCAGCAGCCTTTGGGCCGAATCCTACAATGAGCAGTTCTTC.

CDR3 in DNA: TGTGCCAGCAGCATAGAAAGCTCCTATAATTCACCCCTCCACTTT. As protein: CASSIESSYNSPLHF. V usage is TRBV9 and J usage is TRBJ1-6; no definite D call. Trimming took off 4 bases at V and 0 bases at J, with 8 bases between the two ends. Germline loops: CDR1 SGDLS, CDR2 YYNGEE. The CDR3 extends over 15 amino acids.

About this clonotype: A much larger clone sits a single nucleotide away, making a read error possible. The CDR3, as DNA: TGCGCCGGCAGCCAAGATCAATATCTCGGGACTGAAGCTTTCTTT. Translation: CAGSQDQYLGTEAFF. J is TRBJ1-1 and V is TRBV4-1; D is undetermined. The germline V gene encodes CDR1 MGHRA and CDR2 YSYEKL. The CDR3 is made up of 15 amino acids.

This clonotype has only one observation. Since a much larger clone is just one base distant, this may be a read error. V gene TRBV12-3 or TRBV12-4 combines with J gene TRBJ2-1; TRBD2 is a possible D gene (6 bases). This CDR3 spans 13 amino acids. The V end lost 3 bases, the J end lost 9 bases, and 12 bases lay between the germline ends. CDR3 region: CASSFLRGSEQFF. Written as DNA, the CDR3 is TGTGCCAGCAGTTTTCTTCGGGGGAGTGAGCAGTTCTTC.

Comment on this clonotype: Just one base apart from a much larger clone, this may be a read error. The chain links TRBV20-1 to TRBJ2-1, with D unclear. The CDR3 has 14 residues. The germline V gene encodes CDR1 DFQATT and CDR2 SNEGSKA (reference sequence). Here the CDR3 reads CSSRVSSSYNEQFF. The CDR3 region has the DNA TGCAGTTCTAGAGTCAGTAGCTCCTACAATGAGCAGTTCTTC.

This clonotype has ten or more counts. The chain recombines TRBV12-3 or TRBV12-4 with TRBJ2-5, with TRBD1 identical over 7 bases. V lost 6 bases to trimming and J lost 2 bases; unmatched junction nucleotides: 6. There are 14 residues in the CDR3. CDR3 protein: CASSYGTEQETQYF. CDR3 DNA: TGTGCCAGCAGCTACGGGACAGAGCAAGAGACCCAGTACTTC.

This clonotype was counted many times. V usage is TRBV13 and J usage is TRBJ2-7, with D perhaps matching TRBD2 (6 bases). The length of the CDR3 is 13 residues. V gave up 0 bases and J gave up 7 bases, with 10 bases separating them. The germline CDR1 and CDR2 sequences are PRHDT and FYEKMQ (reference sequence). The CDR3 loop reads CASSLGGGWEQYF. CDR3 DNA sequence: TGTGCCAGCAGCTTAGGAGGAGGGTGGGAGCAGTACTTC.

This clonotype has ten or more counts. This chain links TRBV2 with TRBJ1-5, with 7 bases identical to TRBD1. Germline V gene lookup returns CDR1 SNHLY and CDR2 FYNNEI. The CDR3 totals 16 residues. Trimming removed 5 bases from V and 0 bases from J; junction bases left unmatched: 7. CDR3 protein: CASSKDRPYSNQPQHF. CDR3 sequence (DNA): TGTGCCAGCAGTAAGGACAGGCCCTATAGCAATCAGCCCCAGCATTTT.

This clonotype appeared a few times. V gene TRBV5-6 combines with J gene TRBJ2-6; no reliable D call. The germline gives CDR1 SGHDT, CDR2 YYEEEE. This CDR3 spans 18 amino acids. Trimming removed 2 bases at V and 0 bases at J, with 15 bases between. CDR3 sequence: CASSFSHSWPSGANVLTF. CDR3 nucleotides: TGTGCCAGCAGCTTTAGCCACTCCTGGCCCTCTGGGGCCAACGTCCTGACTTTC.

This clonotype appeared many times. The rearrangement uses TRBV15 and TRBJ2-7; D remains ambiguous. CDR3 length: 14 amino acids. Germline lookup yields CDR1 LNHNV and CDR2 YYDKDF (reference sequence). The V end lost 0 bases, the J end lost 5 bases, and 11 bases lay between the germline ends. CDR3 sequence (DNA): TGTGCCACCAGCAGAGATTTAGTGGCAGACGAGCAGTACTTC. Amino acids: CATSRDLVADEQYF.

V gene TRBV18 combines with J gene TRBJ2-7; D is unresolved. Germline V gene sequence: CDR1 KGHSH, CDR2 LQKENI. This CDR3 comprises 14 residues. V dropped 1 base and J dropped 3 bases, with 10 bases sitting between them. The CDR3 region has the DNA TGTGCCAGCTCACCACAGGGATCTAACTACGAGCAGTACTTC. Residues: CASSPQGSNYEQYF.